Following are 27 T cell receptor beta chains from one sample sequenced in a study of blood T cell repertoires in COVID-19. Clones were read by immunoSEQ multiplex PCR, and TCRdb kept only the in-frame ones, dropping some. Here the sample spans 150,000 to 200,000 clones, about 86% being singletons. Sequencing was performed on peripheral blood. The receptors were sampled from a man younger than 30 with active or convalescent COVID-19.

The sample holds one count of this clone. The DNA for the CDR3 is TGCGCCAGCAGCTTGAGTGGCAGAATGAACACTGAAGCTTTCTTT. Amino acids: CASSLSGRMNTEAFF. The V call is TRBV5-1, the J call TRBJ1-1; D ambiguous. Germline V gene sequence: CDR1 SGHRS, CDR2 YFSETQ. The V gene lost 1 base and the J gene lost 0 bases, with 10 bases spanning the gap. The CDR3 extends over 15 amino acids. Based on the CDR3 plus reference TRBV5-1 and TRBJ1-1, the full variable domain is KAGVTQTPRYLIKTRGQQVTLSCSPISGHRSVSWYQQTPGQGLQFLFEYFSETQRNKGNFPGRFSGRQFSNSRSEMNVSTLELGDSALYLCASSLSGRMNTEAFFGQGTRLTVV.

The J gene is TRBJ1-5, the V gene TRBV5-4; possible D gene TRBD1, 5 bases. V was clipped by 0 bases and J by 4 bases, with 11 bases between them. There are 15 residues in the CDR3. The germline V gene encodes CDR1 SGHNT and CDR2 YYREEE (reference sequence). The DNA for the CDR3 is TGTGCCAGCAGCTTGGATGGGACTGGGAATCAGCCCCAGCATTTT. Its translation: CASSLDGTGNQPQHF.

In DNA form, the CDR3 reads TGTGCCGGGCGGCTGGGAGCTAACTATGGCTACACCTTC. This encodes CAGRLGANYGYTF. The J gene is TRBJ1-2, the V gene TRBV6-5; D gene ambiguous. CDR1 is MNHEY, CDR2 SVGAGI, per germline. The V end was cut by 11 bases, the J end by 0 bases, with 13 bases between. The CDR3 runs to 13 residues.

The V and J genes are TRBV7-8 and TRBJ2-7; no firm D call. The germline V gene has CDR1 SGHVS and CDR2 FQNEAQ. The germline V and J ends were trimmed by 2 bases and 2 bases, with 7 bases remaining between them. The CDR3 loop spans 13 amino acids. In DNA form, the CDR3 reads TGTGCCAGCAGCTTACAGGTTGCCTACGAGCAGTACGTC. Protein: CASSLQVAYEQYV.

The V and J genes are TRBV6-2 or TRBV6-3 and TRBJ2-7; D possibly corresponds to TRBD2 (7 bases). Germline loops: CDR1 MNHEY, CDR2 SVGEGT. The V gene lost 6 bases and the J gene lost 3 bases, with 15 bases spanning the gap. The CDR3 is 14 amino acids. The CDR3 bases are TGTGCCAGCAGCTATCGGGGGGACAACTACGAGCAGTACGTC. Encoded protein: CASSYRGDNYEQYV.

The gene calls are TRBV29-1 and TRBJ2-1; 8 bases align to TRBD2. The CDR3 is 14 residues long. Germline CDR1 reads SQVTM; CDR2 reads ANQGSEA. V trimming: 4 bases; J trimming: 3 bases; junction bases outside the gene matches: 5. CDR3 in DNA: TGCAGCGTTGGGAGTAGCGGGGACTACAATGAGCAGTTCTTC. It codes for CSVGSSGDYNEQFF.

The CDR3 DNA is TGTGCCAGCAGTGTGGGACAGGGCACAGATACGCAGTATTTT. Amino acids: CASSVGQGTDTQYF. This chain links TRBV6-4 with TRBJ2-3, with 8 bases fitting TRBD1. Losses at the gene ends were 4 bases for V and 1 base for J; bases not matched to a gene: 1. This CDR3 has 14 residues. Germline V gene data show CDR1 as MRHNA and CDR2 as SNTAGT.

V is TRBV5-4 and J is TRBJ2-7; possibly TRBD1 for D (6 bases). The CDR3 has 16 amino acids. Germline V CDR1 and CDR2: SGHNT, YYREEE (reference sequence). Trimming removed 0 bases from V and 0 bases from J, with 13 bases in between. This chain's CDR3 is CASSLGPDRSSYEQYF. In DNA, the CDR3 is TGTGCCAGCAGCTTGGGGCCCGACAGGTCCTCCTACGAGCAGTACTTC.

This chain connects TRBV5-1 to TRBJ2-5, with 9 bases identical to TRBD2. V lost 5 bases and J lost 4; bases outside the gene matches: 9. The CDR3 sequence is 15 residues long. From germline, CDR1 is SGHRS and CDR2 YFSETQ. CDR3: CASRFGTSTPETQYF. In DNA form, the CDR3 reads TGCGCCAGCAGATTCGGGACTAGCACTCCAGAGACCCAGTACTTC.

The chain recombines TRBV5-6 with TRBJ1-5, with 8 bases matching TRBD1. The V and J ends lost 4 bases and 5 bases, in that order; junction bases with no gene match: 5. The CDR3 sequence is 14 residues long. The germline V gene encodes CDR1 SGHDT and CDR2 YYEEEE. The CDR3 region is CASSQDRDDQPQHF. The CDR3 nucleotides read TGTGCCAGCAGCCAGGACAGGGACGATCAGCCCCAGCATTTT.

The chain couples TRBV14 to TRBJ1-5; TRBD1 aligns across 7 bases. In germline, CDR1 is SGHDN, CDR2 FVKESK. The V gene end was trimmed by 2 bases and the J gene end by 7 bases; junction bases not matched to a gene: 8. The CDR3 loop spans 15 amino acids. The CDR3 region has the DNA TGTGCCAGCAGCCAATCCGGGACAGTAGGGCAGCCCCAGCATTTT. This codes for CASSQSGTVGQPQHF.

This clone was observed a single time. The gene calls are TRBV9 and TRBJ2-1; 11 bases are shared with TRBD2. Germline-derived CDR1 and CDR2 are SGDLS and YYNGEE. The trim removed 0 bases at V and 7 bases at J, leaving 3 bases unmatched. The CDR3 extends over 15 amino acids. CDR3 protein: CASSVGTSGWNEQFF. The CDR3 nucleotides read TGTGCCAGCAGCGTAGGGACTAGCGGGTGGAATGAGCAGTTCTTC.

The J gene is TRBJ1-1, the V gene TRBV6-5; D gene ambiguous. Germline V lookup: CDR1 MNHEY, CDR2 SVGAGI. V was pared by 4 bases and J by 5 bases, with 11 bases between. The CDR3 is made up of 13 amino acids. The CDR3 DNA reads TGTGCCAGCAGTTCCCAGCCGGGAACTGAAGCTTTCTTT. Its translation is CASSSQPGTEAFF.

The chain employs TRBV27 and TRBJ1-2; TRBD1 matches at 7 bases. Germline V gene data show CDR1 as MNHEY and CDR2 as SMNVEV (reference sequence). V gave up 3 bases and J gave up 8 bases; unmatched junction bases: 12. This CDR3 is 15 amino acids long. CDR3 nucleotides: TGTGCCAGCAGTTTGGGACAGAGAAGACCGGGGGGCTACACCTTC. Amino acid sequence: CASSLGQRRPGGYTF.

The chain carries TRBV9 and TRBJ2-1, with TRBD2 matching 9 bases. The CDR3 loop spans 19 amino acids. CDR1 SGDLS and CDR2 YYNGEE come from the germline V gene. Losses at the gene ends were 3 bases for V and 2 bases for J; bases not matched to a gene: 15. CDR3 in amino acids: CASSGSGTSGSGTYNEQFF. As DNA, the CDR3 is TGTGCCAGCAGCGGCTCCGGAACTAGCGGGTCTGGAACCTACAATGAGCAGTTCTTC.

The J gene is TRBJ2-1, the V gene TRBV10-3; TRBD2 is a possible D gene (6 bases). V dropped 3 bases and J dropped 1 base, with 19 bases sitting between them. Germline CDR1 ENHRY, CDR2 SYGVKD. There are 18 residues in the CDR3. Written as DNA, the CDR3 is TGTGCCATCAGTGACCCCTCGGGAGTAAGTAGGTCCTACAATGAGCAGTTCTTC. Amino acids: CAISDPSGVSRSYNEQFF.

There are a few counts of this clone. The genes are TRBV7-3 and TRBJ1-5; 8 nucleotides agree with TRBD1. The CDR3 is made up of 13 amino acids. Germline assignment: CDR1 SGHTA and CDR2 FQGTGA. Trimming removed 2 bases from V and 7 bases from J; junction bases left unmatched: 1. The CDR3 coding sequence is TGTGCCAGCAGCTTAGGACAGGGCCAGCCCCAGCATTTT. It yields the protein CASSLGQGQPQHF.

This clone has a single count. This sequence joins TRBV7-9 and TRBJ1-1; no reliable D call. Trimming took off 2 bases at V and 8 bases at J, with 9 bases between the two ends. Germline lookup yields CDR1 SEHNR and CDR2 FQNEAQ (reference sequence). The CDR3 consists of 12 residues. This CDR3 is CASSLFATEAFF. Here the CDR3 DNA reads TGTGCCAGCAGCTTATTCGCCACAGAAGCTTTCTTT. The full variable domain, in which reference TRBV7-9 and TRBJ1-1 provide the parts outside the CDR3, is DTGVSQNPRHKITKRGQNVTFRCDPISEHNRLYWYRQTLGQGPEFLTYFQNEAQLEKSRLLSDRFSAERPKGSFSTLEIQRTEQGDSAMYLCASSLFATEAFFGQGTRLTVV.

As to this clone: This same CDR3 is encoded by further DNA sequences in the sample. The chain carries TRBV18 and TRBJ1-5; possible D gene TRBD1, 5 bases. Trimming pared 2 bases from V and 0 bases from J, leaving 8 bases between. Germline assignment: CDR1 KGHSH and CDR2 LQKENI. There are 15 residues in the CDR3. Written as DNA, the CDR3 is TGTGCCAGCTCACCAGGGGGGAATAGCAATCAGCCCCAGCATTTT. Translation gives CASSPGGNSNQPQHF.

The chain is built from TRBV24-1 and TRBJ2-1; TRBD1 agrees at 7 bases. Germline CDR1 and CDR2: KGHDR and SFDVKD. The V segment lost 3 bases and the J segment 9 bases; nucleotides outside the gene matches: 10. This CDR3 spans 15 amino acids. CDR3 in DNA: TGTGCCACCAGTGATCTTGAAGGGGGCCTGGGTGAGCAGTTCTTC. The encoded protein is CATSDLEGGLGEQFF.

The rearrangement joins TRBV28 to TRBJ1-2, with D perhaps matching TRBD1 (5 bases). The CDR3 is 13 amino acids. Germline V lookup: CDR1 MDHEN, CDR2 SYDVKM. The V end lost 5 bases, the J end lost 4 bases, and 11 bases lay between the germline ends. The CDR3 nucleotides read TGTGCCAGCAGTGGGGGGTCCCCCTATGGCTACACCTTC. Protein product: CASSGGSPYGYTF.

This rearrangement joins TRBV12-3 or TRBV12-4 to TRBJ2-5, with D unresolved. Between the trimmed V and J ends, which lost 6 bases and 8 bases, there was a span of 16 bases. This CDR3 is 13 amino acids long. CDR3 residues: CASSPSHQSTQYF. The CDR3 region has the DNA TGTGCCAGCAGCCCGTCCCATCAGTCTACCCAGTACTTC.

The chain couples TRBV29-1 to TRBJ1-1; weak D call: TRBD1 (6 bases). From germline, CDR1 is SQVTM and CDR2 ANQGSEA. The V end lost 4 bases, the J end lost 2 bases, and 8 bases lay between the germline ends. CDR3 size: 12 residues. In DNA form, the CDR3 reads TGCAGCGTTGTACAGGGAAACACTGAAGCTTTCTTT. Translated, it gives CSVVQGNTEAFF.

The chain uses TRBV19 and TRBJ2-2; maybe TRBD2 (6 bases). The length of the CDR3 is 15 residues. Looked up from germline, CDR1 is LNHDA and CDR2 is SQIVND (reference sequence). The ends were cut back, 1 base at V and 4 bases at J, with 10 bases in the middle. The chain's CDR3 is CASSIGLVFTGELFF. The CDR3, as DNA: TGTGCCAGTAGTATAGGACTAGTATTCACCGGGGAGCTGTTTTTT.

V and J are TRBV18 and TRBJ1-4, with TRBD1 as a possible D gene (6 bases). Trimming removed 4 bases at V and 5 bases at J, with 14 bases between. The CDR3 has 15 amino acids. Per germline, CDR1 KGHSH and CDR2 LQKENI. CDR3 sequence (DNA): TGTGCCAGCTCACGAGAGACAGGCGGAAATGAAAAACTGTTTTTT. Amino acid sequence: CASSRETGGNEKLFF.

This chain connects TRBV7-2 to TRBJ2-2; D may be TRBD2 (6 bases). The germline V gene encodes CDR1 SGHTA and CDR2 FQGNSA. This CDR3 is 15 amino acids long. V dropped 3 bases and J dropped 3 bases, with 11 bases sitting between them. The CDR3 DNA sequence: TGTGCCAGCAGCTTTTGGCGGGATGACACCGGGGAGCTGTTTTTT. Translated: CASSFWRDDTGELFF.

The CDR3 DNA reads TGTGCCAGCAGTATAAACTACAGGGGAGATCAGCCCCAGCATTTT. It yields the protein CASSINYRGDQPQHF. The chain links TRBV6-2 or TRBV6-3 to TRBJ1-5; 7 bases are a match to TRBD1. CDR1 is MNHEY, CDR2 SVGEGT, per germline. The CDR3 totals 15 residues. V dropped 5 bases and J dropped 5; count of bases not matched to a gene: 9.